This record concerns one T cell receptor beta chain sequence. Authors' methods: Estimation of nucleated cell counts was performed using reference gene primer amplification. Assay used: immunoSEQ multiplex PCR; TCRdb lists only in-frame clones, some missing. The DNA was the basis for D and trimming; V, J and clone size are from that table. Here the sample spans tens of thousands of clones, 70% to 90% being singletons. In germline, CDR1 is LGHNT, CDR2 FRNRAP. V was shortened by 1 base and J by 0 bases, with 7 bases between the two germline ends. The CDR3 length is 15 residues. These data originate in a study of blood T cell repertoires in COVID-19. Study in general: Sites across the United States, Italy and Spain contributed samples from acute and convalescent COVID-19. T cells, B-cell-depleted T cells, or PBMCs supplied cDNA or gDNA.

The source of this sequence is a human donor with acute or convalescent COVID-19. The donor label of this sample is uncertain. The chain recombines TRBV12-5 with TRBJ1-5; D is unclear. Input material: peripheral blood. CDR3 amino acids: CASGLADISNQPQHF. The DNA for the CDR3 is TGTGCTAGTGGTTTGGCCGACATTAGCAATCAGCCCCAGCATTTT.